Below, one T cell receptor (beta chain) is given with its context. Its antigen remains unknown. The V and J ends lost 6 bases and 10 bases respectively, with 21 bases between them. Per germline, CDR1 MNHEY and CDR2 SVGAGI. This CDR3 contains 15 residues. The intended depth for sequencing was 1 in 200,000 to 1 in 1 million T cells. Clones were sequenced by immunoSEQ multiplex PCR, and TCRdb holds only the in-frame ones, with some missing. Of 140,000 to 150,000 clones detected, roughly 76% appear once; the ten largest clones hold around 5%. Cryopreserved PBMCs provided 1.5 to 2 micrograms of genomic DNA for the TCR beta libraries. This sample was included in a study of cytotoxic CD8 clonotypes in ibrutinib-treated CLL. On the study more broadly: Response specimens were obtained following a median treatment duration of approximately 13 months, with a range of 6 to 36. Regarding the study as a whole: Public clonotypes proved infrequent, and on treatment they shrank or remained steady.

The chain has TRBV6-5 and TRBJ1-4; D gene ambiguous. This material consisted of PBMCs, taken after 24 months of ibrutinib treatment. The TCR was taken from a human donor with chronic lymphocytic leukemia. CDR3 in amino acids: CASSPTRQTLGKLFF. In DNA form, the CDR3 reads TGTGCCAGCAGCCCGACACGCCAGACCCTTGGAAAACTGTTTTTT.